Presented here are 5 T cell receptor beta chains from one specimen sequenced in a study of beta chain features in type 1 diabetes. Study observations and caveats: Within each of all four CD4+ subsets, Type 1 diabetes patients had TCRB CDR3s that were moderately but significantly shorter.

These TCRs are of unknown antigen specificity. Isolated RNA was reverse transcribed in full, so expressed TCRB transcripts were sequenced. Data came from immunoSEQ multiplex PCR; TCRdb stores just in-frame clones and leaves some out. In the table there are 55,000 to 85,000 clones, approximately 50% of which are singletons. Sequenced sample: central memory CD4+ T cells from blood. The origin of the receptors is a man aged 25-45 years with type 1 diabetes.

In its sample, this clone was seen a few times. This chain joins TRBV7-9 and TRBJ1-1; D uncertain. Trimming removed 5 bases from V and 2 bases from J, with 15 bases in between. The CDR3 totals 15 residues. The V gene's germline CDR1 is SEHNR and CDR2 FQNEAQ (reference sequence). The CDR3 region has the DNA TGTGCCAGCAGCCCCCCCAACCGGGGAAACACTGAAGCTTTCTTT. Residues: CASSPPNRGNTEAFF.

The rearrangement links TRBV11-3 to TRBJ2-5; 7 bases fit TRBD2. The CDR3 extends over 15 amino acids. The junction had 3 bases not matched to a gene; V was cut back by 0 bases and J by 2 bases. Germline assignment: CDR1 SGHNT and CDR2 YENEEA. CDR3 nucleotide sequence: TGTGCCAGCAGCTTAGAAGCGGGGAAACAAGAGACCCAGTACTTC. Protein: CASSLEAGKQETQYF.

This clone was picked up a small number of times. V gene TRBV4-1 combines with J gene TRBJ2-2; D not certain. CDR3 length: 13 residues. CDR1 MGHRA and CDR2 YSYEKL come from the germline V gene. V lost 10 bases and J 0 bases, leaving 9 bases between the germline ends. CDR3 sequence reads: CATLDTNTGELFF. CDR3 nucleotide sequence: TGCGCCACCCTTGACACGAACACCGGGGAGCTGTTTTTT.

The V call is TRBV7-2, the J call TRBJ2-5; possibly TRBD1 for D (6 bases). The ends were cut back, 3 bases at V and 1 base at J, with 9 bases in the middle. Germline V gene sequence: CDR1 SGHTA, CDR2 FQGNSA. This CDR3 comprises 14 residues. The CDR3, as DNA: TGTGCCAGCAGCTTTCGAGGGGGCCAAGAGACCCAGTACTTC. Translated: CASSFRGGQETQYF.

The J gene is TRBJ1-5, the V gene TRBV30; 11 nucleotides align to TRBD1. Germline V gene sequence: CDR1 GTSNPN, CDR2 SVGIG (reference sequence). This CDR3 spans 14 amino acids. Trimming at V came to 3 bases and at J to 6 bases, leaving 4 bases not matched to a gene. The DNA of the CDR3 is TGTGCCTGGAGGGGACAGGGGGAGGGTCAGCCCCAGCATTTT. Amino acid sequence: CAWRGQGEGQPQHF.